This passage covers 26 T cell receptor beta chains from one sample sequenced in a study of cytomegalovirus exposure and HLA in healthy donors. Sequencing used immunoSEQ multiplex PCR; TCRdb keeps in-frame clones, though not all of them. The sample yields approximately 71,000 clones, roughly nine tenths seen once. Sample: PBMCs. All receptors derive from a man aged 18 to 29 in good health and CMV-seronegative.

CDR3 DNA sequence: TGTGCCAGCAGCGAGGGCTACAATGAGCAGTTCTTC. Translation: CASSEGYNEQFF. V gene TRBV25-1 combines with J gene TRBJ2-1, with D possibly matching TRBD2 (5 bases). The CDR3 is 12 residues long. CDR1 and CDR2 (germline): MGHDK, SYGVNS. The V end was cut by 6 bases, the J end by 3 bases, with 6 bases between.

The chain has TRBV19 and TRBJ1-3; D is uncertain. The V gene's germline CDR1 is LNHDA and CDR2 SQIVND (reference sequence). The CDR3 length is 14 residues. The germline V and J ends were trimmed by 4 bases and 0 bases, with 7 bases remaining between them. The CDR3: CASSTDISGNTIYF. The CDR3 DNA follows: TGTGCCAGTAGTACCGACATCTCTGGAAACACCATATATTTT. Together with reference TRBV19 and TRBJ1-3, the CDR3 gives the full variable domain: DGGITQSPKYLFRKEGQNVTLSCEQNLNHDAMYWYRQDPGQGLRLIYYSQIVNDFQKGDIAEGYSVSREKKESFPLTVTSAQKNPTAFYLCASSTDISGNTIYFGEGSWLTVV.

The rearrangement uses TRBV15 and TRBJ2-7; 8 bases fit TRBD1. CDR1 is LNHNV and CDR2 is YYDKDF in the germline V gene (reference sequence). V shed 1 base, J shed 4 bases, and the junction held 6 bases outside the gene matches. The CDR3 totals 15 residues. In DNA form, the CDR3 reads TGTGCCACCAGCAGAGCCTCAGGGGGCTGGTACGAGCAGTACTTC. Its protein is CATSRASGGWYEQYF.

This clone has a handful of counts. The CDR3 here is CASSQVTGSSSYEQYF. CDR3 bases: TGCGCCAGCAGCCAAGTTACAGGGAGCTCCTCCTACGAGCAGTACTTC. The chain employs TRBV4-3 and TRBJ2-7; TRBD1 is a possible D gene (6 bases). Trimming removed 1 base from V and 0 bases from J, with 13 bases in between. The CDR3 runs 16 residues. CDR1 LGHNA and CDR2 YSLEER come from the germline V gene.

V usage is TRBV4-2 and J usage is TRBJ2-3; TRBD2 agrees at 14 bases. CDR1 is LGHNA, CDR2 YNFKEQ, per germline. V shed 4 bases, J shed 6 bases, and the junction held 9 bases outside the gene matches. The length of the CDR3 is 17 residues. As DNA, the CDR3 is TGTGCCAGCAGCCGGGCCGGACTAGCGGGAGGTACGGATACGCAGTATTTT. Amino acids: CASSRAGLAGGTDTQYF.

The genes are TRBV5-1 and TRBJ2-7; 8 nucleotides match TRBD2. Trimming removed 0 bases from V and 5 bases from J; junction bases left unmatched: 13. The CDR3 contains 17 residues. Germline V gene sequence: CDR1 SGHRS, CDR2 YFSETQ. The CDR3 spells CASSLVVTGGTADEQYF. CDR3 in DNA: TGCGCCAGCAGCTTGGTGGTGACGGGGGGGACGGCCGACGAGCAGTACTTC.

The rearrangement links TRBV19 to TRBJ2-7; D gene uncertain. The CDR3 loop spans 14 amino acids. The V end lost 5 bases, the J end lost 7 bases, and 18 bases lay between the germline ends. In germline, CDR1 is LNHDA, CDR2 SQIVND (reference sequence). CDR3 bases: TGTGCCAGTAGTGCCCTCCCCAGTCCCGTGGAGCAGTACTTC. This encodes CASSALPSPVEQYF.

The CDR3 nucleotides read TGTGCCAGCAGCTTAATCGGGGGGACAGGGAGCACAGATACGCAGTATTTT. It specifies CASSLIGGTGSTDTQYF. The rearrangement joins TRBV7-3 to TRBJ2-3, with TRBD1 matching over 9 bases. With 1 base clipped from V and 0 bases from J, the junction kept 5 bases outside the gene matches. Germline-derived CDR1 and CDR2 are SGHTA and FQGTGA. This CDR3 has 17 amino acids. The whole variable domain, filled in from reference TRBV7-3 and TRBJ2-3, reads GAGVSQTPSNKVTEKGKYVELRCDPISGHTALYWYRQSLGQGPEFLIYFQGTGAADDSGLPNDRFFAVRPEGSVSTLKIQRTERGDSAVYLCASSLIGGTGSTDTQYFGPGTRLTVL.

V and J are TRBV11-3 and TRBJ2-3; D is perhaps TRBD2 (6 bases). The V gene's germline CDR1 is SGHNT and CDR2 YENEEA. Trimming left V 5 bases short and J 1 base short, with 13 bases between. CDR3 size: 15 residues. CDR3 coding DNA: TGTGCCAGCAGCCAGTCGGGGGACCGCACAGATACGCAGTATTTT. Its translation: CASSQSGDRTDTQYF.

V is TRBV19 and J is TRBJ2-1; possible D gene TRBD1, 6 bases. Germline V gene data show CDR1 as LNHDA and CDR2 as SQIVND (reference sequence). Trimming pared 8 bases from V and 3 bases from J, leaving 11 bases between. CDR3 length: 13 amino acids. The CDR3 coding sequence is TGTGCCAGTGGAGGACAGAGCTACAATGAGCAGTTCTTC. Translation: CASGGQSYNEQFF.

As concerns this clone: The sample carries other DNA sequences with the same CDR3. The chain recombines TRBV6-1 with TRBJ2-7, with D possibly being TRBD2 (5 bases). Per the germline V gene, CDR1 is MNHNS and CDR2 is SASEGT. V lost 0 bases to trimming and J lost 3 bases, with 15 bases between them. There are 16 residues in the CDR3. CDR3 coding DNA: TGTGCCAGCAGTGAAGCGCGGGCGGGTTTCGGCTACGAGCAGTACTTC. Protein: CASSEARAGFGYEQYF.

This sequence joins TRBV30 and TRBJ2-3, with D uncertain. Germline V CDR1 and CDR2: GTSNPN, SVGIG (reference sequence). There are 12 residues in the CDR3. The V gene lost 0 bases and the J gene lost 4 bases, with 5 bases spanning the gap. CDR3 nucleotides: TGTGCCTGGAGTGTAGTAGCAGATACGCAGTATTTT. Its translation: CAWSVVADTQYF. The full variable domain, with the rest looked up from reference TRBV30 and TRBJ2-3, is SQTIHQWPATLVQPVGSPLSLECTVEGTSNPNLYWYRQAAGRGLQLLFYSVGIGQISSEVPQNLSASRPQDRQFILSSKKLLLSDSGFYLCAWSVVADTQYFGPGTRLTVL.

The chain has TRBV5-4 and TRBJ1-2; 7 bases fit TRBD1. V lost 0 bases, J lost 4 bases, and 12 bases stayed unmatched. This CDR3 is 17 amino acids long. Germline CDR1 reads SGHNT; CDR2 reads YYREEE (reference sequence). The CDR3 region is CASSLADRQGLGYGYTF. DNA of the CDR3: TGTGCCAGCAGCTTGGCGGACCGACAGGGCTTGGGCTATGGCTACACCTTC.

This chain uses TRBV30 with TRBJ1-1; 9 nucleotides match TRBD1. Unmatched junction bases numbered 4, after V lost 0 bases and J lost 8 bases. Looked up from germline, CDR1 is GTSNPN and CDR2 is SVGIG (reference sequence). This CDR3 contains 13 residues. As DNA, the CDR3 is TGTGCCTGGAGTGTACAGGGGGCGACCGAAGCTTTCTTT. Amino acid sequence: CAWSVQGATEAFF. Full variable domain (outside the CDR3, taken from reference TRBV30 and TRBJ1-1): SQTIHQWPATLVQPVGSPLSLECTVEGTSNPNLYWYRQAAGRGLQLLFYSVGIGQISSEVPQNLSASRPQDRQFILSSKKLLLSDSGFYLCAWSVQGATEAFFGQGTRLTVV.

V and J are TRBV11-3 and TRBJ2-1; no reliable D call. Per germline, CDR1 SGHNT and CDR2 YENEEA. The V end was cut by 5 bases, the J end by 2 bases, with 10 bases between. The CDR3 sequence is 14 residues long. The CDR3 DNA sequence: TGTGCCAGCAGCCCCCCGGGTACCTACAATGAGCAGTTCTTC. This encodes CASSPPGTYNEQFF.

The chain couples TRBV11-2 to TRBJ2-1, with TRBD2 matching 8 bases. V lost 3 bases and J lost 6; bases outside the gene matches: 7. Germline CDR1 and CDR2: SGHAT and FQNNGV. This CDR3 contains 15 residues. This CDR3 reads CASSFSGSWGNEQFF. DNA of the CDR3: TGTGCCAGCAGCTTCAGCGGGAGTTGGGGCAATGAGCAGTTCTTC.

V usage is TRBV27 and J usage is TRBJ2-3; tentatively, D is TRBD2 (6 bases). V lost 5 bases and J lost 5, with 8 bases in between. The CDR3 consists of 12 residues. Germline V CDR1 and CDR2: MNHEY, SMNVEV (reference sequence). CDR3 DNA sequence: TGTGCCAGCAGTAGGGGAGGAGATACGCAGTATTTT. The encoded protein is CASSRGGDTQYF.

The rearrangement uses TRBV5-1 and TRBJ2-6, with D possibly TRBD2 on 6 matching bases. CDR3 length: 14 amino acids. CDR1 and CDR2 (germline): SGHRS, YFSETQ. Trimming stripped 5 bases from V and 4 bases from J, with 10 bases between. The CDR3 spells CASSRESGANVLTF. The CDR3 nucleotides read TGCGCCAGCAGTCGGGAGTCCGGGGCCAACGTCCTGACTTTC.

In its sample, this clone ranks as medium-sized (0.01 to 0.1%). The chain combines TRBV15 with TRBJ2-1; 11 bases agree with TRBD1. CDR3 length: 14 residues. CDR1 and CDR2 from the germline V gene are LNHNV and YYDKDF (reference sequence). The trim removed 5 bases at V and 6 bases at J, leaving 3 bases unmatched. The CDR3 is CATSRGTGGNEQFF. CDR3 in DNA: TGTGCCACCAGCCGCGGGACAGGGGGCAATGAGCAGTTCTTC.

The CDR3 here is CASSLRASGSIGELFF. The CDR3 DNA reads as TGTGCCAGCAGCTTAAGGGCTAGCGGGAGTATCGGGGAGCTGTTTTTT. V usage is TRBV7-2 and J usage is TRBJ2-2, with 10 bases fitting TRBD2. Per the germline V gene, CDR1 is SGHTA and CDR2 is FQGNSA. The CDR3 has 16 residues. V shed 2 bases and J 7 bases; nucleotides not matched to a gene: 7.

This chain connects TRBV27 to TRBJ1-1, with D maybe TRBD1 (5 bases). CDR1 MNHEY and CDR2 SMNVEV come from the germline V gene (reference sequence). V was cut by 6 bases and J by 6 bases, with 14 bases left in between. CDR3 length equals 13 residues. CDR3 DNA: TGTGCCAGCAGGCCCCTTGAAGGGGCTGAAGCTTTCTTT. Protein: CASRPLEGAEAFF.

This clone was observed once. The chain combines TRBV27 with TRBJ2-1, with 10 positions matching TRBD2. The junction had 7 bases not matched to a gene; V was cut back by 8 bases and J by 3 bases. Germline V CDR1 and CDR2: MNHEY, SMNVEV (reference sequence). This CDR3 is built from 15 residues. This CDR3 is CASYSAGGGYNEQFF. The CDR3 bases are TGTGCCAGCTACTCAGCGGGAGGGGGCTACAATGAGCAGTTCTTC.

The rearrangement joins TRBV6-1 to TRBJ1-5, with D tentatively TRBD1 (6 bases). This CDR3 region has 13 residues. In germline, CDR1 is MNHNS, CDR2 SASEGT. V lost 8 bases, J lost 1 base, and 9 bases lay in between. The CDR3 sequence is CASAGTSNQPQHF. The CDR3 region has the DNA TGTGCCAGCGCCGGGACAAGCAATCAGCCCCAGCATTTT.

This clone appeared once. The chain combines TRBV6-6 with TRBJ2-3, with TRBD2 identical over 7 bases. The CDR3 loop spans 13 amino acids. Losses at the gene ends were 10 bases for V and 2 bases for J; bases not matched to a gene: 6. From germline, CDR1 is MNHNY and CDR2 SVGAGI (reference sequence). CDR3 loop: CATSAGYTDTQYF. In DNA, the CDR3 is TGTGCCACCTCAGCGGGATACACAGATACGCAGTATTTT.

This clone was found once. This chain uses TRBV5-1 with TRBJ2-3; 7 bases agree with TRBD2. The ends lost 0 bases at V and 2 bases at J; junction bases unmatched: 9. CDR1 SGHRS and CDR2 YFSETQ come from the germline V gene. CDR3 length equals 17 residues. The chain's CDR3 is CASSLAGGAGFTDTQYF. Here the CDR3 DNA reads TGCGCCAGCAGCTTGGCCGGCGGAGCGGGATTCACAGATACGCAGTATTTT.

The rearrangement joins TRBV6-6 to TRBJ2-7; TRBD2 might be the D (5 bases). The germline CDR1 and CDR2 sequences are MNHNY and SVGAGI (reference sequence). This CDR3 is 14 amino acids long. Trimming took 7 bases from V and 4 from J, leaving 17 bases between them. The CDR3: CASTSGSRPYEQYF. Written as DNA, the CDR3 is TGTGCCAGCACCTCGGGGAGCCGACCGTACGAGCAGTACTTC.